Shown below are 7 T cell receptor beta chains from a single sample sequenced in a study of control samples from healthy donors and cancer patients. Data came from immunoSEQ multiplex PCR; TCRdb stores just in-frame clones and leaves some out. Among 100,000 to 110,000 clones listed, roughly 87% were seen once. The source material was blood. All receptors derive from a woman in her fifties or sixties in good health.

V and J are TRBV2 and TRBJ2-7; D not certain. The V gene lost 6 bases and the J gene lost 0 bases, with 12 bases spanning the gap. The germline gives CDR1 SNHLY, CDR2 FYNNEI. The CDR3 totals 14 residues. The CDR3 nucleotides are TGTGCCAGCAGAGACATTGACCTCTCCTACGAGCAGTACTTC. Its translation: CASRDIDLSYEQYF.

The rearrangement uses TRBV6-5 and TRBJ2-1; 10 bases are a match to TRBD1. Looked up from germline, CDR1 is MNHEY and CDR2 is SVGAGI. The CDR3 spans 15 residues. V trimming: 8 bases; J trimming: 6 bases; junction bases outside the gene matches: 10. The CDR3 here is CASFLGTGAVNEQFF. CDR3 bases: TGTGCCAGCTTTCTCGGGACAGGGGCCGTCAATGAGCAGTTCTTC.

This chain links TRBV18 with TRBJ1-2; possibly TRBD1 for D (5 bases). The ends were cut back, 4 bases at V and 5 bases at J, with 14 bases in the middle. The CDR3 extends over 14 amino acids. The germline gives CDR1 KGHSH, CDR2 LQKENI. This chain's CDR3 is CASSQIRDSYGYTF. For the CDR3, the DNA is TGTGCCAGCTCACAGATCAGGGATTCGTATGGCTACACCTTC.

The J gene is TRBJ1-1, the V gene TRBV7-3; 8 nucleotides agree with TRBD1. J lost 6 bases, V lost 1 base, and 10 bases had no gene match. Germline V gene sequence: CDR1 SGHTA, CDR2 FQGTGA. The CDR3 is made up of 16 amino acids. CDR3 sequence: CASSLRATGGLAEAFF. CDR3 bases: TGTGCCAGCAGCTTAAGAGCCACAGGGGGGCTGGCTGAAGCTTTCTTT.

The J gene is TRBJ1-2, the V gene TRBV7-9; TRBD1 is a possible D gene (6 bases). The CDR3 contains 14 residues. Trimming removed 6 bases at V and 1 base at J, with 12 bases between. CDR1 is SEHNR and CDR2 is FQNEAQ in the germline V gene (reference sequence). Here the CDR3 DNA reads TGTGCCAGCAGGGGCGGGACAAATAACTATGGCTACACCTTC. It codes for CASRGGTNNYGYTF.

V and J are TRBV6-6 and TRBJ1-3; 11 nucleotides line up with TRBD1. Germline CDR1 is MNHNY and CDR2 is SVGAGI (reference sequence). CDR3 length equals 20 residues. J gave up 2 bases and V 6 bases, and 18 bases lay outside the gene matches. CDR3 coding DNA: TGTGCCAGCAGCTTGCCCCCCCGACAAGGGGACAGGGGGACTGGAAACACCATATATTTT. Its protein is CASSLPPRQGDRGTGNTIYF.

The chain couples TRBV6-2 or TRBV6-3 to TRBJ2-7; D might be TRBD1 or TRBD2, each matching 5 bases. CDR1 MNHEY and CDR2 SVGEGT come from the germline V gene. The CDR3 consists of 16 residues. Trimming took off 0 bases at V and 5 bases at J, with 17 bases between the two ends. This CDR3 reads CASSYSRARQNHEQYF. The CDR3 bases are TGTGCCAGCAGTTACTCGAGGGCTCGACAGAACCACGAGCAGTACTTC.